This TCR beta chain originates from a study of identical twins. Overall study findings and caveats: Shared out-of-frame alpha sequences (those common to twins) showed excess low generation probability.

In this sample, this clonotype turned up a few times. The antigen remains undetermined. With V trimmed by 5 bases and J by 3 bases, 3 bases remained unmatched. This CDR3 region has 13 residues. Template switching supplied a universal primer site; unique molecular identifiers were carried on the cDNA. In TCRdb, the 5' RACE reads were re-called with MiXCR into one record per CDR3 protein. Found here are about 570,000 distinct CDR3 sequences, roughly 9.9% of them singletons; the top ten hold 2.5% to 3%. Another study also made use of these data, one on yellow fever vaccine responses in identical twins.

The sequence was collected from a woman under 30 in good health. Sequenced: PBMCs. The chain links TRBV12-3 or TRBV12-4 to TRBJ2-7; TRBD1 aligns across 8 bases. CDR3 nucleotides: TGTGCCAGCAGTACCGACAGGGGCTACGAGCAGTACTTC. Residues: CASSTDRGYEQYF.